This T cell receptor beta chain was documented in a study of T cells in narcolepsy (dated by TCRdb to the late 2010s). Study-level background: Patients with narcolepsy type 1 or type 2 (NT1, NT2) were enrolled in the study together with healthy control donors. The study used TCR Vbeta sequencing to track clonotypes in blood and CSF while looking for autoreactive T cells in narcolepsy patients that target self-antigens of hypocretin neurons (hypocretin, TRIB2). The full study reports these points: Autoreactive clonotypes were reported to be detected serially in the blood of the same patients and of different patients, but not in the blood of healthy controls. Plots comparing CSF and blood CD4+ T cell clonotypes from the same patient highlighted HCRT-specific and TRIB2-specific autoreactive clonotypes. No sequences matching autoreactive T cell clones were contained in some blood memory CD4+ repertoires from patients and controls. Numbers of sequenced blood memory CD4+ clonotypes were comparable, averaging approximately 38,000 in patients and about 33,000 in controls.

To prepare the library, the immunoSEQ multiplex PCR assay was applied. The table was pulled from immuneACCESS by TCRdb, which kept in-frame rearrangements only. Such tables lose some clones; where checked, under half of the loss comes from unresolved V genes, and the rest has no known cause. In all, the sample holds around 42,000 clones, and 88% of those were seen once. The ten largest clones represent roughly 1.3% of the sample. Comments on this clone: No cognate antigen has been identified for it. Base qualities are missing; no much larger clone stands one base away.

The CDR3 runs 15 residues from the cysteine to the phenylalanine. Only the CDR3 region is kept as DNA, spanning 45 bases read in frame from base 1. Ends trimmed: V by 2 bases, J by 12 bases; bases unmatched to a gene: 14. CDR1 and CDR2 are drawn from the germline V gene: MNHEY, SVGAGI. For TCR Vbeta sequencing, memory CD4+ T cells were sorted ex vivo from the peripheral blood of both healthy controls and narcolepsy patients. The TCR was taken from a human donor with narcolepsy. The receptor chain draws on TRBV6-5 and TRBJ1-1; 8 bases in the junction line up with TRBD1. Specimen: CD45RA- memory CD4+ T cells from PBMCs. The cell subset or site label, as the study defines it: memory T cells sorted ex vivo from peripheral blood. The nucleotide sequence is given as TGTGCCAGCAGTTACACCATCACAGGGGGAGTTAAGACTTTCTTT. It codes for CASSYTITGGVKTFF.